This note documents a single T cell receptor (beta chain) sequence. Its specific antigen is unknown. Per-nucleotide qualities are absent, and no much larger clonotype sits a single base away. In total, around 600 healthy bone marrow donors made up the cohort. At the time of sampling, every cohort member was nominally healthy, though immune exposures that went unrecorded were likely present. The donor tested CMV seronegative and was one of the 352 seronegative cohort members. Every donor gave a peripheral blood sample, and the peripheral blood mononuclear cells from that sample were used for TCR beta sequencing. Genomic DNA extraction from the blood cell samples was performed with the Qiagen DNeasy Blood Extraction Kit. The data stem from a study of cytomegalovirus exposure and HLA in healthy donors (dated by TCRdb to 2016 to 2017). As for the study more broadly: In an earlier analysis of approximately 500 of the donors, 276 Gb of sequence data and 100 million or so unique TCR beta sequences from roughly 200 million T cells were reported. An early release that covered 640 HLA-typed donors contained around 300 gigabases of sequencing data and some 87 million unique TCR sequences. The genetic ancestry cluster associated with self-reported Caucasian donors included 81% of the roughly 410 genotyped donors. The study aimed to test whether cataloging public T cell receptors could reveal signatures of past pathogen exposure. The T cell repertoires of 700 or so subjects were profiled by immunosequencing and related to cytomegalovirus serostatus. In addition to the first cohort of several hundred subjects, a separate validation cohort of 120 different subjects was used. To predict cytomegalovirus infection status, the study brought together high-throughput TCR immunosequencing, statistical association of individual TCRs with disease status, and machine learning. In a later analysis, previously published TCR beta repertoires from more than 500 donors were re-analyzed and high-resolution HLA genotyping was added so that TCR occurrence patterns could be studied. The later analysis used no new phenotypic data to find candidate immune exposures, relying instead on TCR beta sequences and their occurrence across donors. To decide whether each TCR beta V gene segment behaved as functional or pseudogenic, an earlier analysis of nearly 600 of the donors relied on high-throughput TCR beta sequencing. Donor age, sex, ethnicity and CMV serostatus were collected together with the repertoire data. A later genetic analysis took genome-wide SNP genotypes for about 55% of the roughly 700 donors and used that subset as a discovery cohort. All discovery cohort repertoires had been generated using a single sequencing platform. Both class I and class II loci were covered by HLA typing, at four-digit resolution. The number of typed donors differed by locus: roughly 620-630 for A, B, C, DRB1 and DQB1; 500 to 550 for DQA1; around 580 for DPA1; and about 450 for DPB1. Five DR-DQ haplotypes were treated as single units for association and clustering because of strong linkage in the cohort. Among some 400 genotyped donors of the cohort, an average of around 240,000 unique TCR beta nucleotide sequences was sequenced per donor, of which 15% to 20% were non-productive.

Via the germline V gene (reference sequence), CDR1 is LNHDA and CDR2 SQIVND. There are 16 amino acids in the CDR3, from cysteine to phenylalanine inclusive. Only the CDR3 DNA is retained, 48 bases long and in frame from the first base. For this chain, trimming is 5 bases at the V end and 0 bases at the J end, and the number of junction bases without a gene match is 7. To prepare the library, the immunoSEQ multiplex PCR assay was applied. For the multiplex PCR, a mixture combining 60 forward primers for TCR Vbeta segments and 13 reverse primers for TCR Jbeta segments was used. The CDR3 region of rearranged TCR beta genes was amplified from genomic DNA by a multiplex PCR assay. On the Illumina HiSeq System, the amplified TCR beta libraries were sequenced as 87-base-pair reads. Under the source paper's analysis protocol: Across the 640 or so repertoires, a later analysis counted approximately 75 million unique TCR beta chains, roughly 11 million of which were shared by at least two donors. To remove PCR and sequencing errors, raw reads were error-corrected and collapsed into unique sequences using a nearest-neighbor algorithm that merged closely related sequences. Alignment of CDR3 sequences to IMGT reference sequences was used to assign V, D and J gene segments. For a sequence to be retained, a match of at least six nucleotides was required to both a V gene segment and a J gene segment. A rearrangement was called productive if the CDR3 had no stop codons and remained in frame with V and J, and every other rearrangement was called non-productive. Following IMGT convention, CDR3 was defined as the stretch from the second conserved V-encoded cysteine to the conserved J-encoded phenylalanine. Sequences without an unambiguous match to a single V gene segment were excluded from the earlier analysis of approximately 560 of the donors. In an earlier analysis of roughly 500 of the donors, V segments were called functional above 56.7% productive rearrangements and were called segregating when the between-donor standard deviation exceeded 5%. To diagnose cytomegalovirus status from the catalog of TCR beta chain sequences, a statistical classification framework was built. In a later analysis, TCR nucleotide sequences were compared against IMGT/GENE-DB human TR gene sequences so that V and J genes could be assigned. In a later analysis, CDR3 sequences and most-parsimonious VDJ recombination scenarios were assigned using the TCRdist pipeline. A later analysis defined each TCR beta chain by its CDR3 amino acid sequence plus V-gene family, and excluded reads lacking a unique V-gene family. As a way to deal with suspected cross-contamination and a sequencing artifact, a later analysis dropped approximately 590 nucleotide sequences that were highly shared and had low generation probability. For each public chain, a later analysis derived a clonal expansion index from normalized ranks of inferred template counts within each repertoire. A later analysis computed generation probabilities with a VDJ recombination model fitted to out-of-frame rearrangements, and checked the results against IGoR. Hypergeometric tests were used in a later analysis to score TCR-TCR, TCR-HLA and TCR-CMV co-occurrence, with a repertoire-size bias correction applied to the TCR pairs. A later analysis estimated false discovery rates by permuting HLA or CMV assignments 20 times. In a later analysis, co-occurring TCRs were grouped with DBSCAN, and TCRdist sequence similarity was added when clustering was performed within HLA-allele-positive subsets. For co-occurrence clustering, repertoires with fewer than 30,000 or more than 120,000 public chains were excluded, along with five repertoires with anomalous nucleotide sharing. What TCRdb holds here is the immuneACCESS table cut down to in-frame rearrangements. Part of the clones is not present; checked against another copy, under half of the missing clones reflect an unresolved V gene, and the others are unexplained. The V and J calls and clone size were taken over from that table, and D and trimming were inferred from the DNA. This sample lists 100,000 or so clones; around 80% were detected once. The ten top clones hold 0.9% to 1.5% of the sample.

The full study reports these points: The earlier analysis of about 600 of the donors excluded 15 to 20 rarely observed V segments, including chromosome 9 orphons, because counts were too low. V-gene and J-gene trimming of TCR beta chains was associated with a missense DCLRE1C variant in a later genetic analysis, and the association was replicated in an independent cohort. A later genetic analysis reported fewer N-insertions in productive TCRs among donors in an Asian-associated ancestry cluster than the roughly 720-donor mean. HLA typing was unavailable for some donors at each locus, so association tests used only the typed subset. The only immune exposure information available for the cohort was CMV serostatus. In vitro tests confirmed that a few of the cytomegalovirus-associated TCR beta chains recognize cytomegalovirus antigens. A group of highly shared sequence variants was considered likely to be a technical artifact of the sequencing pipeline. A later analysis associated about 16,000 TCR beta sequences with specific HLA alleles at a false discovery rate of 0.05. In a later analysis, HLA-associated TCR beta chains were found to be more clonally expanded and to have lower generation probabilities than equally common non-associated chains. A later analysis found that most CMV-associated TCR beta chains appeared HLA-restricted, with HLA associations seemingly driven largely by CMV exposure. Roughly uniform sequencing depth across donors was assumed in presence/absence analyses, although this assumption may not hold. A further reported finding was that TCR beta sequences accurately predicted the HLA-A and HLA-B alleles for most subjects in the first cohort. In a later analysis, TCR association rates were found to vary across HLA loci, with the most associated TCRs seen for DRB1 alleles and the fewest for HLA-C alleles. Across donors, most TCR sequences were observed very rarely, whereas some public TCRs were present in many individuals. A total of around 150 TCR beta chains were listed by the study as associated with cytomegalovirus. Several of the top co-occurrence clusters appeared to be linked to parvovirus B19, influenza, CMV and Epstein-Barr virus, according to a later analysis. The classifier was reported to diagnose cytomegalovirus status with high specificity and sensitivity in both the original and validation cohorts. The cohort was sequenced for TCR beta chains only, and without alpha or paired-chain data the features that could be detected were limited. The authors suggested that the approach could potentially be extended to other disease states and immunological phenotypes. Assigning TCR associations to individual alleles was difficult when HLA alleles, especially DR and DQ, strongly co-occurred. Some IMGT-functional V segments, including TRBV6-2 and TRBV6-3, could not be distinguished by the 87-base-pair reads and were therefore excluded. Linkage disequilibrium might explain the correlated functional status among segregating V segments, but an unknown experimental factor could not be excluded. In an earlier analysis of some 640 of the donors, most TCR beta V segments were observed in productive rearrangements about 87% or about 30% of the time, broadly matching IMGT annotations.

Sequencing was done on a sample of PBMCs. The rearranged segments are TRBV19 and TRBJ2-1, with 7 middle bases fitting TRBD2. The source is a woman under 30 in good health and CMV-seronegative. The CDR3 protein is CASSGRGGSSYNEQFF. Read as DNA, the sequence is TGTGCCAGTAGTGGGAGGGGCGGGAGCTCCTACAATGAGCAGTTCTTC.